This T cell receptor beta chain is from a study of preoperative IRX-2 immunotherapy in early breast cancer. Trimming took 6 bases from V and 5 from J; bases not matched to a gene: 14. This CDR3 is 16 amino acids long. The treatment: preoperative locoregional IRX-2 cytokine immunotherapy. Samples came from a phase Ib trial of preoperative locoregional IRX-2 cytokine immunotherapy. TCRdb keeps only in-frame clones here, not all; method: immunoSEQ multiplex PCR. The sample records roughly 27,000 clones, 65% to 85% being singletons. This clonotype was obtained from a human donor with breast cancer. The specimen was obtained from a patient treated with IRX-2 immunotherapy. This chain links TRBV23-1 with TRBJ2-3; 7 nucleotides match TRBD2. TRBV23-1 is labeled an ORF, and its function is uncertain. DNA of the CDR3: TGCGCCAGCAGCCATGGGCCGGGAGGCCAGGGAGATACGCAGTATTTT. Protein product: CASSHGPGGQGDTQYF.